The rows below give T cell receptor beta chains drawn from one sample of a study of regulatory T cells in long-lasting Graves disease. MiXCR was run by TCRdb on the multiplex PCR reads, yielding one entry per CDR3 protein. The sample contains 400,000 to 500,000 distinct CDR3 sequences, about 14% of which appear only once. The data also belong to a second study, concerning T cells in Graves' hyperthyroidism and ophthalmopathy.

Source: peripheral blood mononuclear cells (PBMCs), taken at new diagnosis, from a patient treated with antithyroid drugs. The receptors originated from a woman between 50 and 59 years old with Graves disease. CDR3s include the opening cysteine and the closing phenylalanine or tryptophan. D genes are given only for firm matches. Only part of the rows carry a size: once, few, many, or a class if the clone is expanded.

V,size,D,length,J,DNA,CDR3
TRBV28,few,NA,16,TRBJ1-3,TGTGCCAGCAGTTTTCAGACTGCCCGGACTGGAAACACCATATATTTT,CASSFQTARTGNTIYF
TRBV5-8,many,NA,15,TRBJ1-6,TGTGCCAGCAGCCTAAACCCTGCGGGGGATTCACCCCTCCACTTT,CASSLNPAGDSPLHF
TRBV5-1,NA,NA,16,TRBJ2-2,TGCGCCAGCAGCGTCGGGGGCAGGAAGATCACCGGGGAGCTGTTTTTT,CASSVGGRKITGELFF
TRBV6-1,NA,NA,14,TRBJ2-1,TGTGCCAGCAAAGGGCTAGGTTCTTTCAATGAGCAGTTCTTC,CASKGLGSFNEQFF
TRBV19,many,TRBD1,14,TRBJ2-5,TGTGCCAGTAGTCGGGACAGGGGGAAAGAGACCCAGTACTTC,CASSRDRGKETQYF
TRBV10-3,few,NA,14,TRBJ1-3,TGTGCCATCAGTGAGCCCGACTCTGGAAACACCATATATTTT,CAISEPDSGNTIYF
TRBV24-1,few,TRBD1,16,TRBJ2-2,TGTGCCACCAGTGAGCCAAGCGGACAGGGCACCGGGGAGCTGTTTTTT,CATSEPSGQGTGELFF
TRBV2,NA,NA,14,TRBJ1-1,TGTGCCAGCAGTGGGGGGGCAGAGGGCACTGAAGCTTTCTTT,CASSGGAEGTEAFF
TRBV10-3,few,NA,17,TRBJ1-3,TGTGCCATCAAAATTTCGACAGGCTCAGTCGCTGGAAACACCATATATTTT,CAIKISTGSVAGNTIYF
TRBV2,few,TRBD2,16,TRBJ2-7,TGTGCCAGCACCAAGTCAGCGGGAGTATCCACCTACGAGCAGTACTTC,CASTKSAGVSTYEQYF